This T cell receptor (beta chain) came from a study of technical replicates of blood from a handful of donors. Profiling relied on immunoSEQ multiplex PCR, and the TCRdb table lists in-frame clones only, not all of them. The sample lists more than 70,000 clones; approximately 90% were seen once. With 5 bases clipped from V and 5 bases from J, the junction kept 4 bases outside the gene matches. The germline CDR1 and CDR2 sequences are SEHNR and FQNEAQ (reference sequence). This CDR3 region has 14 residues. The TCR originated in a human donor in good health. This chain joins TRBV7-9 and TRBJ1-4; 8 bases line up with TRBD1. The sequencing sample was made of T cells isolated from PBMCs. As DNA, the CDR3 is TGTGCCAGCAGCGTGACAGGGGAAAATGAAAAACTGTTTTTT. Amino acid sequence: CASSVTGENEKLFF.